Detailed here is one T cell receptor (beta chain). Its target is unknown. This record comes from a study of Ad26.COV2.S vaccination and SARS-CoV-2 variants. Notes on the study in general: Post-vaccination breadth of spike-specific CD8+ and CD4+ T cell responses was reportedly substantial. Responses of T cells in total may have been underestimated by the TCR breadth and depth analyses. Placebo recipients showed lower spike-specific TCR breadth than vaccinees.

Stated treatment: 19 received Ad26.COV2.S at low or high dose, single or two shots; 5 received placebo; per-sample allocation not given. Collection of the samples took place on day 63 after the first injection of vaccine or placebo. The repertoire was sequenced with immunoSEQ multiplex PCR; TCRdb's copy has only in-frame clones and lacks some. The table lists approximately 420,000 clones, roughly 88% of them singletons. This specimen was peripheral blood, taken in a trial of Ad26.COV2.S vaccine versus placebo. The sequence came from a person aged 18 to 59 who received the Ad26.COV2.S COVID-19 vaccine or a placebo.

The CDR3 DNA is TGTGCCAGCAGTTATTCCGGAAACACCATATATTTT. Translated: CASSYSGNTIYF. The chain combines TRBV6-2 or TRBV6-3 with TRBJ1-3, with D uncertain. The germline V gene has CDR1 MNHEY and CDR2 SVGEGT. V lost 3 bases to trimming and J lost 4 bases, with 4 bases between them. The CDR3 extends over 12 amino acids.